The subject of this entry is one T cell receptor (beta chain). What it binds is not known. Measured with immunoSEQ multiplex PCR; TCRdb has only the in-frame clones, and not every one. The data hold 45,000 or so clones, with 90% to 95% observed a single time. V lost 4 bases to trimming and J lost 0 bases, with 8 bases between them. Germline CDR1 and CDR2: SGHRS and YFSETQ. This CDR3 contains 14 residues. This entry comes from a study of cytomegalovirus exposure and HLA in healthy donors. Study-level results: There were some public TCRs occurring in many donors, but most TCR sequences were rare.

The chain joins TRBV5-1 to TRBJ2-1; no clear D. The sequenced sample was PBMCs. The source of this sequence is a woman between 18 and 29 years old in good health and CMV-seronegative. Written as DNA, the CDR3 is TGCGCCAGCAGCCCTATCGGCTCCTACAATGAGCAGTTCTTC. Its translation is CASSPIGSYNEQFF.